The 10 T cell receptor beta chains given below trace back to one sample, sequenced in a study of blood T cell repertoires in COVID-19. Profiling relied on immunoSEQ multiplex PCR, and the TCRdb table lists in-frame clones only, not all of them. Of fewer than 350,000 clones listed, about nine tenths are singletons. What was sequenced was PBMCs or T cells enriched from blood (not recorded which). Receptors were obtained from a man in his 60s who had recovered from COVID-19.

The chain has TRBV9 and TRBJ2-5, with 7 bases matching TRBD1. V dropped 0 bases and J dropped 5; count of bases not matched to a gene: 4. The CDR3 length is 14 residues. The germline CDR1 and CDR2 sequences are SGDLS and YYNGEE. CDR3 nucleotide sequence: TGTGCCAGCAGCGTAGTTGGCAGGGGGGAGACCCAGTACTTC. Protein: CASSVVGRGETQYF.

This chain joins TRBV5-1 and TRBJ2-2, with TRBD2 matching over 8 bases. Germline trimming cut 0 bases from V and 5 bases from J; bases unmatched to any gene: 9. This CDR3 spans 17 amino acids. The V gene's germline CDR1 is SGHRS and CDR2 YFSETQ. DNA for the CDR3: TGCGCCAGCAGCTTGGGACCAGCGGGAGAAGGTACCGGGGAGCTGTTTTTT. Amino acids: CASSLGPAGEGTGELFF. Full variable domain (remainder filled in from reference TRBV5-1 and TRBJ2-2): KAGVTQTPRYLIKTRGQQVTLSCSPISGHRSVSWYQQTPGQGLQFLFEYFSETQRNKGNFPGRFSGRQFSNSRSEMNVSTLELGDSALYLCASSLGPAGEGTGELFFGEGSRLTVL.

The gene calls are TRBV15 and TRBJ1-1; D uncertain. CDR1 LNHNV and CDR2 YYDKDF come from the germline V gene (reference sequence). Deletions cut 1 base from V and 1 base from J, with 13 bases between. The CDR3 spans 16 residues. This CDR3 is CATSRVSGLRNTEAFF. The DNA of the CDR3 is TGTGCCACCAGCAGAGTTTCAGGCCTCAGGAACACTGAAGCTTTCTTT.

Worth noting for this clone: The identical CDR3 is also encoded by other nucleotide sequences in the sample. The gene calls are TRBV3-1 (or the pseudogene TRBV3-2) and TRBJ2-2; D gene uncertain. Germline V gene lookup returns CDR1 LGHDT and CDR2 YNNKEL (reference sequence). CDR3 length: 11 residues. Trimming took 4 bases from V and 5 from J, leaving 2 bases between them. The CDR3 is CASSLTGELFF. The CDR3 DNA sequence: TGTGCCAGCAGCCTAACCGGGGAGCTGTTTTTT.

The chain links TRBV10-1 to TRBJ2-7; the match to TRBD2 covers 11 bases. The V gene end was trimmed by 2 bases and the J gene end by 7 bases; junction bases not matched to a gene: 7. The CDR3 has 15 amino acids. Per germline, CDR1 WNHNN and CDR2 SYGVQD (reference sequence). The CDR3 sequence is CASSEIAGGPWEQYF. The CDR3 DNA follows: TGCGCCAGCAGTGAGATAGCGGGAGGGCCTTGGGAGCAGTACTTC.

The chain combines TRBV7-3 with TRBJ2-7, with D perhaps matching TRBD2 (7 bases). Trimming took 6 bases from V and 5 from J, leaving 20 bases between them. CDR1 SGHTA and CDR2 FQGTGA come from the germline V gene. The CDR3 runs to 15 residues. CDR3 DNA: TGTGCCAGCAGTCCCCTCGTGGGGGGGCCACACGAGCAGTACTTC. Translating it yields CASSPLVGGPHEQYF.

The chain joins TRBV6-6 to TRBJ2-7, with 10 bases matching TRBD2. Per the germline V gene, CDR1 is MNHNY and CDR2 is SVGAGI (reference sequence). The CDR3 is made up of 14 amino acids. V lost 1 base, J lost 6 bases, and 3 bases stayed unmatched. CDR3: CASSYLAGGPEQYF. The DNA of the CDR3 is TGTGCCAGCAGTTACTTAGCGGGAGGCCCCGAGCAGTACTTC.

J is TRBJ2-7 and V is TRBV5-1, with D tentatively TRBD2 (5 bases). V lost 4 bases and J lost 6, with 14 bases in between. Germline assignment: CDR1 SGHRS and CDR2 YFSETQ. The CDR3 has 13 amino acids. In nucleotides, the CDR3 is TGCGCCAGCAGCCTTGCGACACGGGGCGAGCAGTACTTC. Its translation: CASSLATRGEQYF.

This rearrangement joins TRBV24-1 to TRBJ2-5, with 10 bases aligning to TRBD1. This CDR3 has 16 amino acids. The V and J ends lost 0 bases and 4 bases, in that order; junction bases with no gene match: 4. Germline CDR1 reads KGHDR; CDR2 reads SFDVKD. CDR3 loop: CATSDLRQGAGETQYF. The CDR3 DNA is TGTGCCACCAGTGATTTGAGACAGGGGGCGGGAGAGACCCAGTACTTC.

The V gene is TRBV3-1 (or the pseudogene TRBV3-2), the J gene TRBJ1-2; D unclear. Trimming left V 1 base short and J 4 bases short, with 10 bases between. The germline CDR1 and CDR2 sequences are LGHDT and YNNKEL (reference sequence). The CDR3 is 14 residues long. The chain's CDR3 is CASSQATGGYGYTF. CDR3 nucleotides: TGTGCCAGCAGCCAAGCTACGGGTGGCTATGGCTACACCTTC.